This TCR beta chain was retrieved from a study of T cells in women clearing cervical HPV infection (dated 2018 in TCRdb). Regarding the study in general: The cases were fewer than 30 women with histologically confirmed HPV16-related CIN3 or worse, and 2 of these cases were invasive cancers. Since only a few of the women had HLA typing available, the possibility that HLA type was acting as a confounder could not be ruled out. The approximately 23 controls were women who cleared a single incident HPV16 infection within 12 months without developing precancer or cancer. Cases and controls were matched on age within five years and on year of sample collection. For cases, the median interval between lesion detection and blood sampling was more than 130 days, with an interquartile range of roughly 85 to 220 days. In the parent cohort, some 10,000 women aged 18 or older were enrolled in Guanacaste, Costa Rica, during about 1992 to 1994 and were followed for seven years. Median age was approximately 36 years in cases versus roughly 37 in controls, and baseline characteristics did not differ significantly. This exploratory proof-of-principle case-control study, nested within the Guanacaste HPV Natural History Study in Costa Rica, compared TCR repertoires among women with different cervical HPV16 outcomes. Blood from cases was collected at the visit at which the lesion was first identified, whereas blood from controls was collected once infection was no longer detected. As quality controls, five blinded duplicates were added to each group, bringing the total to about 60 samples made up of around 50 participants and about ten replicates.

TCR beta CDR3 regions were amplified by multiplex PCR using the immunoSEQ assay from an average of 1200 ng genomic DNA per sample. The assay corrected primer bias using a complete synthetic TCR repertoire to establish an amplification baseline. The amplicons were sequenced using the Illumina platform. Processing in the source paper ran as follows. Sequences were error-corrected by clustering with frequency ratios and a modified nearest-neighbor algorithm, then analyzed in the immunoSEQ Analyzer with IMGT gene definitions. At each rarefaction depth, TCR richness and evenness were averaged over 20 rarefaction repeats, and samples with fewer sequences than the depth were excluded. Wilcoxon rank sum tests with FDR correction were used to compare relative abundances of V, D and J genes between the groups. An intraclass correlation of about 96% for TCR richness and an average of around 82% across approximately 63 gene segments were obtained from the blinded duplicates. TCRdb's version of the immuneACCESS table is confined to in-frame rearrangements and falls short of the full clone set. An unresolved V gene accounts for under half of the shortfall where checked; the remainder is of unknown origin. Clonal size and the V and J genes are those of that table, whereas D and trimming came from the DNA. The sample's table lists a count of fewer than 30,000 clones. Roughly 5.9% of the sample belongs to the ten largest clones.

The paper as a whole reports these results and caveats: Because the number of T cells in each sample was unknown, differences in richness could reflect differing T-cell content rather than repertoire biology. Random forest classifiers combining richness and V gene abundances distinguished cases from controls with an estimated AUC of more than 0.75. Whether associations preceded infection or resulted from infection could not be shown with the cross-sectional design, and effector/memory subsets and HPV-specific T cells were not isolated. TCR repertoire richness was significantly higher in CIN3+ cases than in controls across sequencing depths, while evenness did not differ. Cases had lower TRBV6-7 relative abundance than controls (0.11% versus 0.16%; Bonferroni P = 0.0008).

CDR1 and CDR2 were assigned from the germline V gene (reference sequence) as LNHDA and SQIVND. After removal of 10 bases from V and 1 base from J, the junction retains 10 bases not matched to a gene. Spanning cysteine to phenylalanine, the CDR3 consists of 15 amino acids. The DNA covers only part of the CDR3, 36 bases in frame from base 1. A word on this clone: Its antigen is still unknown. The read ends 3 residues shy of where the CDR3 ends; the end is completed using the germline J gene.

Every participant had a single incident cervical HPV16 infection, and women with prevalent HPV16 infections were excluded. Cervical HPV DNA was detected with MY09/MY11 PCR, and genotyping was done with dot-blot hybridization. Fifteen mL of heparinized blood were centrifuged, and the buffy coat was split into aliquots, frozen at -30 degrees C, and then kept at -80 degrees C. QIAGEN kits were used to extract genomic DNA from the buffy coat specimens. This sequence uses TRBV19 and TRBJ1-5; 7 middle bases align to TRBD1. Sequencing used blood buffy coat. The clonotype originates from a woman aged 18 to 75 with a cervical HPV16 infection that either progressed to CIN3+ or cleared (not recorded which). The DNA read from the CDR3 is TGTGCCACCTCGACAACGACAGGGAGCAATCAGCCC. It translates as CATSTTTGSNQP. The whole CDR3 region reads CATSTTTGSNQPQHF. With the rest looked up from the reference TRBV19 and TRBJ1-5 genes rather than sequenced, the full variable domain is DGGITQSPKYLFRKEGQNVTLSCEQNLNHDAMYWYRQDPGQGLRLIYYSQIVNDFQKGDIAEGYSVSREKKESFPLTVTSAQKNPTAFYLCATSTTTGSNQPQHFGDGTRLSIL.